Presented here are 5 T cell receptor beta chains from one specimen sequenced in a study of metastatic and nonmetastatic thyroid tumors. TCRdb reassembled clones from the PCR reads with MiXCR. The table shows tens of thousands of clones, with around 24% occurring only once. Every patient was untreated before thyroid surgery. Sequenced input: tumor tissue. Receptors were obtained from a female donor with papillary thyroid cancer or a benign thyroid nodule (not recorded which). Some clones in this sample may be carry-over from other donors' samples.

This chain links TRBV15 with TRBJ2-5; the D is unclear. Germline V CDR1 and CDR2: LNHNV, YYDKDF (reference sequence). V lost 9 bases to trimming and J lost 1 base, with 9 bases between them. The CDR3 contains 12 residues. The chain's CDR3 is CATRTAQETQYF. In DNA form, the CDR3 reads TGTGCCACTAGGACGGCCCAAGAGACCCAGTACTTC.

This clone has more than one count but fewer than ten. The chain has TRBV11-2 and TRBJ2-7, with D hard to call. Germline V gives CDR1 SGHAT, CDR2 FQNNGV. With 5 bases removed from V and 6 bases from J, the gap between germline ends came to 11 bases. CDR3 length equals 12 residues. CDR3 region: CASSTGPSEQYF. CDR3 bases: TGTGCCAGCAGCACTGGACCGAGCGAGCAGTACTTC.

CDR3: CASSLIRTSGANVLTF. The CDR3 DNA is TGTGCCAGCAGTTTGATCCGGACCTCTGGGGCCAACGTCCTGACTTTC. The chain carries TRBV28 and TRBJ2-6; D is uncertain. The CDR3 extends over 16 amino acids. V lost 3 bases and J 0 bases, leaving 9 bases between the germline ends. Germline CDR1 and CDR2: MDHEN and SYDVKM.

This chain uses TRBV5-1 with TRBJ2-1; D is perhaps TRBD2 (6 bases). CDR3 length equals 12 residues. V gave up 4 bases and J gave up 9 bases, with 11 bases separating them. Looked up from germline, CDR1 is SGHRS and CDR2 is YFSETQ. The DNA for the CDR3 is TGCGCCAGCAGCCCGGACGGGGGTGAGCAGTTCTTC. Its protein product is CASSPDGGEQFF.

This chain links TRBV12-3 or TRBV12-4 with TRBJ1-5; 7 nucleotides align to TRBD1. V lost 6 bases, J lost 6 bases, and 5 bases stayed unmatched. The CDR3 length is 13 residues. The CDR3 loop is CASSRQGGQPQHF. The DNA of the CDR3 is TGTGCCAGCAGCAGACAGGGTGGTCAGCCCCAGCATTTT.